These T cell receptor beta chains were read from a single sample in a study of T cells after yellow fever vaccination. TCRdb reprocessed the 5' RACE reads with MiXCR, giving one entry per CDR3 protein. The sample holds roughly 500,000 distinct CDR3 sequences, 15% to 20% seen once. The source material was PBMCs, sampled 15 days after the yellow fever booster vaccination. The receptors originated from a man between 25 and 39 years old who received the YFV17D yellow fever vaccine. CDR3s include the opening cysteine and the closing phenylalanine or tryptophan. Fields, in order: J gene, clone size, D gene, V gene, CDR3 DNA, CDR3 protein. A D gene is named only where the DNA matches it firmly. Rows may omit the clone size; those that give it use once, few, many or a size class.

TRBJ2-7 . TRBD1 TRBV7-6 TGTGCCAGCAGCTCTTCACCGGGACAGGGGTCGCGCGAGCAGTACTTC CASSSSPGQGSREQYF
TRBJ2-7 few . TRBV6-1 TGTGCCAGCAGAGACAGCCCAGCTGGGTCCTACGAGCAGTACTTC CASRDSPAGSYEQYF
TRBJ2-4 few TRBD1 TRBV7-8 TGTGCCAGCAGCGCCCTCGGGACAGGGAGGAGAGGCAAAAACATTCAGTACTTC CASSALGTGRRGKNIQYF
TRBJ2-7 . TRBD2 TRBV15 TGTGCCACCAGCGGGGAGCGGGAGGGCCCGTACGAGCAGTACTTC CATSGEREGPYEQYF
TRBJ2-2 . . TRBV12-3/TRBV12-4 TGTGCCAGCATGCGAGATCCCGGGGAGCTGTTTTTT CASMRDPGELFF
TRBJ2-2 . . TRBV9 TGTGCCAGCAGCGTAGAAGGGACGAACACCGGGGAGCTGTTTTTT CASSVEGTNTGELFF
TRBJ2-5 . . TRBV4-2 TGTGCCAGCAGCCAAGAATCTGAACGGGAGACCCAGTACTTC CASSQESERETQYF
TRBJ2-3 few TRBD2 TRBV7-9 TGTGCCAGCACATTAGCGGGAGCCACAGATACGCAGTATTTT CASTLAGATDTQYF
TRBJ1-1 . . TRBV7-2 TGTGCCAGCAGCTCCCGGCGACAAAACACTGAAGCTTTCTTT CASSSRRQNTEAFF
TRBJ1-5 few . TRBV7-9 TGTGCCAGCAGCTCGTCAGGGGTCCAGCCCCAGCATTTT CASSSSGVQPQHF
TRBJ2-1 once TRBD2 TRBV12-3/TRBV12-4 TGTGCCAGCACCCTAACCGGGACTAGCGGGATTAATGAGCAGTTCTTC CASTLTGTSGINEQFF
TRBJ2-2 . TRBD2 TRBV9 TGTGCCAGCAGCGCCCGGACTAGCGGGAACACCGGGGAGCTGTTTTTT CASSARTSGNTGELFF
TRBJ2-7 few . TRBV20-1 TGCAGTGCGTCGGGTTTCGTTGGTAGTGGGTACGAGCAGTACTTC CSASGFVGSGYEQYF
TRBJ1-5 few . TRBV12-3/TRBV12-4 TGTGCCAGCAGTTTTACGGGGCCGGGGCCCCAGCATTTT CASSFTGPGPQHF
TRBJ2-7 . TRBD1 TRBV5-1 TGCGCCAGCAGCTTGGCCGGGACAGGGGATTCCTACGAGCAGTACTTC CASSLAGTGDSYEQYF
TRBJ2-7 . TRBD2 TRBV27 TGTGCCAGCAGTAACATCGGGACTAGCGGCACCTACGAGCAGTACTTC CASSNIGTSGTYEQYF
TRBJ2-1 few . TRBV4-3 TGCGCCAGCAGCCAAGTCCGATACAATGAGCAGTTCTTC CASSQVRYNEQFF
TRBJ2-3 . . TRBV6-2/TRBV6-3 TGTGCCAGCCGGGTCCTTACAGATACGCAGTATTTT CASRVLTDTQYF
TRBJ2-5 . . TRBV9 TGTGCCAGCAGCGCCGACGGTAGTCAAGAGACCCAGTACTTC CASSADGSQETQYF
TRBJ2-7 few . TRBV5-4 TGTGCCAGCAGCTTGGATAGTTTCGGGGGCCAGTACTTC CASSLDSFGGQYF
TRBJ2-7 . . TRBV5-5 TGTGCCAGCACGGCCCCTGAACTCTACGAGCAGTACTTC CASTAPELYEQYF
TRBJ2-3 few . TRBV3-1 TGTGCCAGCAGCCAAAGGGACCCAGGTGCAGATACGCAGTATTTT CASSQRDPGADTQYF
TRBJ2-7 . TRBD1 TRBV20-1 TGCAGTGCAAGACAGGGAATCCACGAGCAGCACTTC CSARQGIHEQHF
TRBJ2-1 few . TRBV7-8 TGTGCCAGCAGCTTAGCTCGGAGATCGGAGAGTGAGCAGTTCTTC CASSLARRSESEQFF
TRBJ2-5 many . TRBV7-2 TGTGCCAGCAGCCCCCCCGGGGCGGGGGAGACCCAGTACTTC CASSPPGAGETQYF
TRBJ2-1 few . TRBV20-1 TGCAGTGCTAGAATGCGGCCGAGCTCCTACAATGAGCAGTTCTTC CSARMRPSSYNEQFF
TRBJ1-5 . . TRBV20-1 TGCAGTGCTAGAGATTCCGGGGAGTATAGCAATCAGCCCCAGCATTTT CSARDSGEYSNQPQHF
TRBJ1-2 few TRBD1 TRBV4-3 TGCGCCAGCAGCCAAGCTAGGGAGGGGGCCGATCTTAACTATGGCTACACCTTC CASSQAREGADLNYGYTF
TRBJ2-1 . TRBD1 TRBV28 TGTGCCAGCAGTCTGACAGGGGGCGATGAGCAGTTCTTC CASSLTGGDEQFF
TRBJ2-3 few TRBD1 TRBV4-3 TGCGCCAGCAGCCCAGTCCCGGGACAGGGTTCAGATACGCAGTATTTT CASSPVPGQGSDTQYF
TRBJ2-3 few . TRBV7-8 TGTGCCAGCAGCTTAGGGGTGGAGGTGGTCTACTCAAGCACAGATACGCAGTATTTT CASSLGVEVVYSSTDTQYF
TRBJ2-3 few . TRBV12-3/TRBV12-4 TGTGCCAGCAGTTGGAGCCCAGATACGCAGTATTTT CASSWSPDTQYF
TRBJ2-2 few . TRBV28 TGTGCCAGCATTTCATACACCGGGGAGCTGTTTTTT CASISYTGELFF
TRBJ2-1 . . TRBV6-2/TRBV6-3 TGTGCCAGCAGTTACTCTTCAGGGTTCAATGAGCAGTTCTTC CASSYSSGFNEQFF
TRBJ1-2 . . TRBV7-2 TGTGCCAGCAGCGATTATCCCCAGGAGATATATGGCTACACCTTC CASSDYPQEIYGYTF
TRBJ1-2 many . TRBV11-2 TGTGCCAGCAGCCCTAGTGGCATCTATGGCTACACCTTC CASSPSGIYGYTF
TRBJ1-2 few TRBD1 TRBV15 TGTGCCACCAGCAGAGAGGACAGGGTAGATGGCTACACCTTC CATSREDRVDGYTF
TRBJ1-6 . TRBD1 TRBV10-3 TGTGCCATCAGGGCTGGGACAGGCCATAATTCACCCCTCCACTTT CAIRAGTGHNSPLHF
TRBJ1-6 few TRBD1 TRBV7-2 TGTGCCAGCAGCGAGACCGGGACAGGCTTACCCCTCCACTTT CASSETGTGLPLHF
TRBJ2-3 . TRBD2 TRBV20-1 TGCAGCCCGACTAGCGGAGCAGATACGCAGTATTTT CSPTSGADTQYF
TRBJ2-7 . . TRBV7-6 TGTGCCAGCAGCAAGGGTGGGTGGCAGCCAAGCTCCTACGAGCAGTACTTC CASSKGGWQPSSYEQYF
TRBJ2-1 . TRBD2 TRBV12-3/TRBV12-4 TGTGCCAGCAGTCCGACGTGGCGGGAGAATGAGCAGTTCTTC CASSPTWRENEQFF
TRBJ2-3 few . TRBV3-1 TGTGCCAGCAGCCATCGGGCAGATACGCAGTATTTT CASSHRADTQYF
TRBJ2-7 . . TRBV5-1 TGCGCCAGCAGCCCATCACAGGTGGTCACGCATCGCGAGCAGTACTTC CASSPSQVVTHREQYF
TRBJ2-1 few TRBD2 TRBV29-1 TGCAGCGTGGAGGGACTAGCGGAGGGGAATGAGCAGTTCTTC CSVEGLAEGNEQFF